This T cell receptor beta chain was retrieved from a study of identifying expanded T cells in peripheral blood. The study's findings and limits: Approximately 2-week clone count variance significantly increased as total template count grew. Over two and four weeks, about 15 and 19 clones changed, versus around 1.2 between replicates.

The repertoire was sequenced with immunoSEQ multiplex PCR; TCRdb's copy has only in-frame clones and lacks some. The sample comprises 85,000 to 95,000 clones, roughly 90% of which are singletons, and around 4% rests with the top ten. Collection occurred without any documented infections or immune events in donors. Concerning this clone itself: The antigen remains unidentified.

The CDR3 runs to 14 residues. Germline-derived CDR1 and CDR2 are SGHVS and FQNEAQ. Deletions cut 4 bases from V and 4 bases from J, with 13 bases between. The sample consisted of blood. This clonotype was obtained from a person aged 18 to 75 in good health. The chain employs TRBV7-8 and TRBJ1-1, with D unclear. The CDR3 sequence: CASSSFSWVTEAFF. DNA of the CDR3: TGTGCCAGCAGCTCCTTTTCTTGGGTCACTGAAGCTTTCTTT.